The clone carrying this T cell receptor beta chain was detected only a few times. Its antigen is as yet unknown. The data originate from a study of T cells in Graves' hyperthyroidism and ophthalmopathy. General study findings and limits: The authors' 13 V-J model separated ophthalmopathy from stable hyperthyroidism. Also found in blood were most expanded thyroid clonotypes above 0.001. The model made its ophthalmopathy prediction, and onset followed a median around 6.5 months later.

RNA transcripts yielded amplified TCR beta CDR3 regions. The HTBI set primed first-round TCR CDR3 RT-PCR. TCRdb used MiXCR to reprocess the multiplex PCR reads, holding one entry per CDR3 protein. The top ten hold roughly 31% of the sample, which has around 760,000 distinct CDR3 sequences, around 40% seen once. Patients aged 18 to 65 had newly diagnosed hyperthyroidism that had lasted under 2 months. Trimming left V 1 base short and J 5 bases short, with 14 bases between. The CDR3 consists of 15 residues. Germline CDR1 is LGHNT and CDR2 is FRNRAP. V and J are TRBV12-5 and TRBJ2-5; D tentatively fits TRBD1 or TRBD2 (6 bases each). The sequenced sample was blood. The source of this sequence is a middle-aged woman with Graves' hyperthyroidism. Here the CDR3 reads CASGLGAPGAETQYF. Written as DNA, the CDR3 is TGTGCTAGTGGTTTGGGAGCACCGGGGGCGGAGACCCAGTACTTC. Based on the CDR3 plus reference TRBV12-5 and TRBJ2-5, the full variable domain is DARVTQTPRHKVTEMGQEVTMRCQPILGHNTVFWYRQTMMQGLELLAYFRNRAPLDDSGMPKDRFSAEMPDATLATLKIQPSEPRDSAVYFCASGLGAPGAETQYFGPGTRLLVL.